The clone carrying this T cell receptor beta chain was counted only a few times. Its antigen remains unidentified. This record belongs to a study of CD8 T cells in ankylosing spondylitis. The CDR3 sequence is 15 residues long. The germline CDR1 and CDR2 sequences are SGDLS and YYNGEE. V was cut by 3 bases and J by 6 bases, with 15 bases left in between. Overall study findings and caveats: Some motif variants had been reported before (in reactive arthritis synovial fluid and blood). Disease-linked clones were reportedly significantly enriched in matched ankylosing spondylitis synovial fluid. Made up of fewer than 10 highly homologous variants, a TCR beta motif appeared characteristic of ankylosing spondylitis blood. As for the disease-linked clones, they showed a CD8+ phenotype and occurred at relatively low frequencies in peripheral blood.

Molecular-barcoded quantitative 5'-RACE produced these TCR beta libraries. TCRdb processed the 5' RACE reads anew with MiXCR; each CDR3 protein has one entry. The data hold around 430,000 distinct CDR3 sequences, with 15% to 20% observed a single time. Specimen: blood, either unsorted or a sorted T cell fraction (not recorded which). The source is a male donor with ankylosing spondylitis. The J gene is TRBJ2-2, the V gene TRBV9, with D tentatively TRBD2 (5 bases). CDR3 DNA sequence: TGTGCCAGCAGCGAGAGGACTCCGAATTCCGGGGAGCTGTTTTTT. Its translation is CASSERTPNSGELFF.